A selection of T cell receptor beta chains follows, all from one sample in a study of blood T cell dynamics during melanoma immunotherapy. The assay was immunoSEQ multiplex PCR, and TCRdb's table has in-frame clones only and misses some. Of about 15,000 clones listed, approximately 90% are singletons. The material was blood, obtained from a patient treated with checkpoint blockade. Source of these receptors: a human donor with melanoma. Both conserved end residues are part of each CDR3. A D gene is named only where the DNA matches it firmly. Expanded clones get a size class; other rows say once, few or many, or leave the size out.

>TRBJ1-2|TRBD1|once|TRBV11-3
CASSSWDRTNYGYTF
TGTGCCAGCAGCTCGTGGGACAGAACTAACTATGGCTACACCTTC
>TRBJ2-7|.|once|TRBV11-2
CASSSYAGTAYEQYF
TGTGCCAGCAGCTCCTATGCGGGGACCGCCTACGAGCAGTACTTC
>TRBJ2-2|.|.|TRBV5-1
CASSLAPGRAGNTGELFF
TGCGCCAGCAGCTTGGCCCCGGGGCGGGCCGGTAACACCGGGGAGCTGTTTTTT
>TRBJ1-5|.|.|TRBV27
CASRMRMNSNQPQHF
TGTGCCAGCAGGATGCGGATGAATAGCAATCAGCCCCAGCATTTT
>TRBJ2-1|.|.|TRBV11-3
CASSFGLVQTSQQFF
TGTGCCAGCAGCTTTGGTCTAGTTCAAACCTCCCAGCAGTTCTTC
>TRBJ1-4|.|.|TRBV5-1
CASSLAAQNEKLFF
TGCGCCAGCAGCTTGGCAGCACAGAATGAAAAACTGTTTTTT
>TRBJ2-3|TRBD2|.|TRBV4-2
CASSQVWAGGSTDTQYF
TGTGCCAGCAGCCAAGTATGGGCGGGGGGTAGCACAGATACGCAGTATTTT
>TRBJ1-3|.|.|TRBV4-1
CASSQDPDRTFTSGNTIYF
TGCGCCAGCAGCCAAGATCCAGACAGGACCTTCACCTCTGGAAACACCATATATTTT
>TRBJ2-1|.|.|TRBV9
CASSVVASGNEQFF
TGTGCCAGCAGCGTAGTAGCTTCTGGCAATGAGCAGTTCTTC
>TRBJ1-2|.|.|TRBV11-2
CASSLGGSGAGYTF
TGTGCCAGCAGCTTAGGCGGCTCCGGAGCGGGCTACACCTTC
>TRBJ2-5|.|.|TRBV7-9
CASSLAASDGETQYF
TGTGCCAGCAGCTTAGCGGCTAGCGATGGAGAGACCCAGTACTTC
>TRBJ1-1|.|once|TRBV6-5
CASSRKAANTEAFF
TGTGCCAGCAGCCGAAAGGCGGCAAACACTGAAGCTTTCTTT
>TRBJ1-6|.|.|TRBV6-5
CASSYSLQGRSSPLHF
TGTGCCAGCAGTTACTCGCTGCAGGGTAGGAGTTCACCCCTCCACTTT
>TRBJ1-2|.|.|TRBV4-1
CASSPGRRATTNYGYTF
TGCGCCAGCAGCCCCGGTCGACGGGCAACTACTAACTATGGCTACACCTTC
>TRBJ1-5|.|.|TRBV27
CASSPYGAQGSNQPQHF
TGTGCCAGCAGCCCCTACGGCGCACAGGGAAGCAATCAGCCCCAGCATTTT
>TRBJ2-7|.|.|TRBV4-2
CASSQDVPRGTYEQYF
TGTGCCAGCAGCCAAGATGTACCCCGAGGGACCTACGAGCAGTACTTC
>TRBJ2-3|TRBD2|.|TRBV29-1
CSGGLAGGTDTQYF
TGCAGCGGTGGACTAGCGGGGGGTACAGATACGCAGTATTTT
>TRBJ2-5|.|.|TRBV28
CASSPYRTQETQYF
TGTGCCAGCAGCCCCTATCGGACCCAAGAGACCCAGTACTTC
>TRBJ2-1|.|once|TRBV19
CASSIDGSYNEQFF
TGTGCCAGTAGTATAGATGGCTCCTACAATGAGCAGTTCTTC
>TRBJ2-7|TRBD2|.|TRBV7-2
CASSPSPRTSGEQYF
TGTGCCAGCAGCCCATCCCCCCGGACTAGCGGCGAGCAGTACTTC
>TRBJ2-5|TRBD2|.|TRBV11-3
CASSLAGGGETQYF
TGTGCCAGCAGCTTAGCGGGCGGGGGAGAGACCCAGTACTTC
>TRBJ1-2|.|.|TRBV5-4
CASSLDRDYGYTF
TGTGCCAGCAGCCTCGACCGGGACTATGGCTACACCTTC
>TRBJ2-1|.|.|TRBV5-1
CASSLADRDNEQFF
TGCGCCAGCAGCTTGGCCGATAGGGACAATGAGCAGTTCTTC
>TRBJ1-5|.|.|TRBV10-3
CAISDGGDNQPQHF
TGTGCCATCAGTGATGGAGGGGACAATCAGCCCCAGCATTTT
>TRBJ1-1|.|.|TRBV9
CASSARRGSGSDTEAFF
TGTGCCAGCAGCGCCCGGCGGGGGTCGGGGTCAGACACTGAAGCTTTCTTT
>TRBJ2-2|.|.|TRBV7-9
CASSFAGPDTGELFF
TGTGCCAGCAGTTTCGCGGGGCCGGACACCGGGGAGCTGTTTTTT
>TRBJ2-5|.|.|TRBV10-3
CAISYDFQETQYF
TGTGCCATCAGCTACGACTTCCAAGAGACCCAGTACTTC
>TRBJ2-6|TRBD2|.|TRBV5-6
CASSPVAGGSGANVLTF
TGTGCCAGCAGCCCCGTAGCGGGAGGGTCGGGGGCCAACGTCCTGACTTTC
>TRBJ1-6|TRBD1|.|TRBV18
CASSSTGENSPLHF
TGTGCCAGCTCGAGTACAGGGGAGAATTCACCCCTCCACTTT
>TRBJ1-1|.|.|TRBV5-5
CASSLLWGMTEAFF
TGTGCCAGCAGCCTGCTTTGGGGTATGACTGAAGCTTTCTTT
>TRBJ2-6|TRBD2|.|TRBV19
CASSAGTSGRGRSGANVLTF
TGTGCCAGTAGTGCCGGGACTAGCGGTAGGGGTCGCTCTGGGGCCAACGTCCTGACTTTC
>TRBJ2-3|TRBD2|.|TRBV15
CATSRDIFSGGRTDTQYF
TGTGCCACCAGCAGAGATATATTCAGCGGGGGCCGCACAGATACGCAGTATTTT
>TRBJ2-7|.|.|TRBV27
CASSWDGLSYEQYF
TGTGCCAGCAGTTGGGACGGACTCTCCTACGAGCAGTACTTC
>TRBJ1-3|.|.|TRBV6-1
CASSEFGAARSGNTIYF
TGTGCCAGCAGTGAATTTGGGGCAGCCCGCTCTGGAAACACCATATATTTT
>TRBJ1-1|TRBD1|.|TRBV6-1
CASSELGQGGGEAFF
TGTGCCAGCAGTGAGCTGGGACAGGGTGGCGGTGAAGCTTTCTTT
>TRBJ1-1|.|.|TRBV9
CASSVVFDVRNTEAFF
TGTGCCAGCAGCGTAGTTTTCGACGTACGGAACACTGAAGCTTTCTTT
>TRBJ2-5|TRBD1|.|TRBV7-9
CASSLELTGGFQETQYF
TGTGCCAGCAGCTTAGAGCTAACAGGGGGATTCCAAGAGACCCAGTACTTC
>TRBJ1-2|.|.|TRBV7-9
CASSLERGDYGYTF
TGTGCCAGCAGCTTAGAGAGGGGAGACTATGGCTACACCTTC
>TRBJ1-1|.|.|TRBV5-5
CASSLFLSGNTEAFF
TGTGCCAGCAGTTTATTTCTCTCCGGGAACACTGAAGCTTTCTTT
>TRBJ2-2|.|.|TRBV14
CASSPQGIGELFF
TGTGCCAGCAGCCCGCAGGGAATCGGGGAGCTGTTTTTT
>TRBJ1-4|.|.|TRBV6-1
CASSPGPGGEEKLFF
TGTGCCAGCAGTCCAGGACCCGGAGGGGAAGAAAAACTGTTTTTT
>TRBJ1-1|TRBD1|few|TRBV19
CASSLRTGVVEAFF
TGTGCCAGTAGCCTCAGGACAGGGGTGGTTGAAGCTTTCTTT
>TRBJ2-5|.|once|TRBV28
CASSPSGSGQQETQYF
TGTGCCAGCAGCCCCTCGGGTAGCGGCCAACAAGAGACCCAGTACTTC
>TRBJ2-7|.|once|TRBV7-8
CASNPGSGEQYF
TGTGCCAGCAACCCCGGAAGCGGGGAGCAGTACTTC